This TCR beta chain was profiled in a study of OX40 agonist ivuxolimab in advanced cancers. Concerning the study at large: The costimulatory receptor OX40 (CD134) was targeted by ivuxolimab, a fully human IgG2 agonistic monoclonal antibody. Intravenous ivuxolimab was administered to patients every 2 weeks at six dose levels: 0.01, 0.1, 0.3, 1.5, 3 and 10 mg/kg. Of the roughly 51 patients in dose escalation, some 20 had hepatocellular carcinoma, about 15 had melanoma, 9 had renal cell carcinoma and 9 had head and neck cancer. In the dose-escalation cohort, approximately 80% of patients were male, and the mean age was approximately 60 years with a range of roughly 20 to 79. Prior anti-PD-1, anti-PD-L1 or anti-CTLA-4 therapy was permitted, and about two fifths of dose-escalation patients had received checkpoint inhibitors. Partial responses were achieved by three dose-escalation patients, of whom one had hepatocellular carcinoma and two had cutaneous melanoma. Peripheral TCRbeta sequencing aimed to test whether ivuxolimab altered TCR sequence diversity and caused clonal T-cell expansion. The monotherapy dose-escalation portion (N of about 49 patients) of the phase I ivuxolimab trial is reported in the paper.

Cut back by 4 bases and 4 bases, the V and J ends lie 8 bases apart. Taken from cysteine to phenylalanine, the CDR3 has 12 residues. Kept here is only the CDR3 DNA, which spans 36 bases and is read in frame from base 1. Reading the germline V gene gives CDR1 SGHDT and CDR2 YYEEEE. Patients with autoimmune disease history or receiving systemic immunosuppression were excluded from the trial. Peripheral blood for TCR sequencing was collected from all dose cohorts at baseline, on cycle 4 day 1, and on cycle 7 day 1. The samples were taken from a phase I, first-in-human, multicenter, open-label dose-escalation trial of ivuxolimab. Adults with locally advanced or metastatic melanoma, renal cell, hepatocellular, or head and neck squamous cell carcinoma were enrolled in the trial. Before TCR sequencing, CD4+ and CD8+ T cells were separately sorted from peripheral blood. In regard to this clone: No antigen is known for it. Base qualities are not recorded, but no much larger clone differs from it by a single base.

On the study overall, not on this receptor specifically: After ivuxolimab, expanded clones were on average more numerous among CD8+ T cells than among CD4+ T cells. Low levels of normalized T-cell clonal expansion were also seen in some patients who did not respond. At doses of 0.1 to 3.0 mg/kg, clonal expansion of both CD4+ and CD8+ T cells in blood was seen between baseline and week 6. The antigen specificity of the clonally expanded peripheral T cells was not determined. In the 0.1-3.0 mg/kg groups, partial responders had among the lowest normalized peripheral clonal expansion, particularly in CD8+ T cells.

Genomic DNA was isolated from the sorted cells so that the TCRbeta CDR3 region could be sequenced. TCRbeta CDR3 regions were sequenced using the immunoSEQ Assay. What TCRdb holds here is the immuneACCESS table cut down to in-frame rearrangements. Part of the clones is not present; checked against another copy, under half of the missing clones reflect an unresolved V gene, and the others are unexplained. For this sample the table gives roughly 75,000 clones, of which around 90% were detected only once. The leading ten clones occupy 0.3% to 0.4% of the sample. The sample consisted of CD4+ or CD8+ T cells sorted from blood, taken in a trial of the OX40 agonist ivuxolimab. This receptor was obtained from an adult with an advanced solid tumor such as melanoma, head and neck, liver or kidney cancer. The rearranged chain carries TRBV5-6 and TRBJ2-5; there is no confident call for the D gene. The CDR3 sequence is CASSLVAETQYF. The bases read TGTGCCAGCAGCCTCGTGGCAGAGACCCAGTACTTC.